The 3 T cell receptor beta chains given below trace back to one sample, sequenced in a study of cytomegalovirus exposure and HLA in healthy donors. This PCR relied on a set of 60 Vbeta primers and 13 Jbeta primers. The method was immunoSEQ multiplex PCR; TCRdb's version includes in-frame clones alone and lacks a portion of them. The table records roughly 90,000 clones, around 85% of them present only once. Input material: PBMCs. These receptors came from a young man in good health and CMV-seronegative.

The chain carries TRBV10-2 and TRBJ2-7; 9 nucleotides line up with TRBD2. The germline V gene encodes CDR1 WSHSY and CDR2 SAAADI. V gave up 7 bases and J gave up 2 bases; unmatched junction bases: 6. The length of the CDR3 is 14 residues. The CDR3 region has the DNA TGCGCCAGCACATCCAGCGGGGGGCCCTACGAGCAGTACTTC. Amino acids: CASTSSGGPYEQYF.

The J gene is TRBJ2-7, the V gene TRBV9, with 7 bases aligning to TRBD1. Germline V gene sequence: CDR1 SGDLS, CDR2 YYNGEE. This CDR3 region has 14 residues. V shed 2 bases, J shed 0 bases, and the junction held 2 bases outside the gene matches. CDR3 residues: CASSVRDSSYEQYF. As DNA, the CDR3 is TGTGCCAGCAGCGTCCGGGACAGCTCCTACGAGCAGTACTTC.

There are a few counts of this clone. V is TRBV25-1 and J is TRBJ2-1; D remains unclear. The CDR3 consists of 11 residues. Germline lookup yields CDR1 MGHDK and CDR2 SYGVNS. Trimming took off 1 base at V and 15 bases at J, with 10 bases between the two ends. DNA of the CDR3: TGTGCCAGCAGTGAATCTGGCATCAGGTTCTTC. It translates to CASSESGIRFF.